This TCR beta chain came from a study of T cells in Graves' hyperthyroidism and ophthalmopathy. The CDR3 covers 15 residues. The V and J ends lost 3 bases and 2 bases respectively, with 12 bases between them. The germline gives CDR1 LGHDT, CDR2 YNNKEL (reference sequence). RNA transcripts gave rise to amplified TCR beta CDR3 regions. The TCR CDR3 first-round RT-PCR relied on the HTBI primer set. TCRdb passed the multiplex PCR reads through MiXCR, listing each CDR3 protein once. The table shows approximately 420,000 distinct CDR3 sequences, with more than 13% occurring only once. This clonotype showed up many times.

Sequenced: blood. The receptor comes from a woman younger than 45 with Graves' hyperthyroidism. The V call is TRBV3-1, the J call TRBJ2-3; TRBD2 might be the D (6 bases). CDR3 loop: CASSHTAGITDTQYF. The DNA for the CDR3 is TGTGCCAGCAGCCATACAGCGGGTATCACAGATACGCAGTATTTT.